This T cell receptor (beta chain) derives from a study of blood T cell repertoires in COVID-19. Study in general: The samples span acute and convalescent COVID-19 from the United States, Italy and Spain. The analysed material was cDNA or gDNA that came from T cells, B-cell-depleted T cells, or PBMCs.

How the authors handled the data: Using reference gene primer amplification, nucleated cell counts were estimated. Measured with immunoSEQ multiplex PCR; TCRdb has only the in-frame clones, and not every one. The V and J calls and clone size are taken from that table; D and trimming were inferred from the DNA. The table records about 80,000 clones, around 80% of them present only once. The CDR3 totals 18 residues. V dropped 1 base and J dropped 0; count of bases not matched to a gene: 10. CDR1 is LGHDT, CDR2 YNNKEL, per germline (reference sequence). The sequence was obtained from an elderly man with acute or convalescent COVID-19. This chain joins TRBV3-1 (or the pseudogene TRBV3-2) and TRBJ2-3, with TRBD2 identical over 7 bases. Source material: peripheral blood. The chain's CDR3 is CASSQGVTSLYSTDTQYF. CDR3 nucleotides: TGTGCCAGCAGCCAAGGGGTGACTAGCCTTTATAGCACAGATACGCAGTATTTT.